The 27 T cell receptor beta chains given below trace back to one sample, sequenced in a study of preoperative IRX-2 immunotherapy in early breast cancer. TCRdb's table, derived via immunoSEQ multiplex PCR, lists solely in-frame clones and lacks some. The profile shows approximately 100,000 clones, 86% of them singletons. The treatment denotes: preoperative locoregional IRX-2 cytokine immunotherapy. The sample consisted of tumor tissue, taken after IRX-2 immunotherapy. The receptors derive from a human donor with breast cancer.

This clone was counted between two and nine times. The J gene is TRBJ2-5, the V gene TRBV18, with D possibly being TRBD2 (7 bases). This CDR3 is built from 16 residues. Germline V gene lookup returns CDR1 KGHSH and CDR2 LQKENI. The V and J ends lost 1 base and 4 bases respectively, with 16 bases between them. CDR3 protein: CASSPRRGAAGETQYF. As DNA, the CDR3 is TGTGCCAGCTCACCACGTCGGGGGGCGGCCGGAGAGACCCAGTACTTC. Full variable domain (remainder filled in from reference TRBV18 and TRBJ2-5): NAGVMQNPRHLVRRRGQEARLRCSPMKGHSHVYWYRQLPEEGLKFMVYLQKENIIDESGMPKERFSAEFPKEGPSILRIQQVVRGDSAAYFCASSPRRGAAGETQYFGPGTRLLVL.

CDR3 DNA sequence: TGCAGCGTTAAAAGGGGGGCTTATAGAGATGAGCAGTTCTTC. Protein product: CSVKRGAYRDEQFF. The V gene is TRBV29-1, the J gene TRBJ2-1, with D perhaps TRBD1 or TRBD2 (6 bases each). V lost 5 bases to trimming and J lost 8 bases, with 19 bases between them. The CDR3 is made up of 14 amino acids. CDR1 and CDR2 (germline): SQVTM, ANQGSEA.

V is TRBV14 and J is TRBJ2-7; 9 bases line up with TRBD2. Trimming took 1 base from V and 7 from J; bases not matched to a gene: 2. The CDR3 has 13 residues. CDR1 is SGHDN, CDR2 FVKESK, per germline. The CDR3: CASSQGLAVEQYF. CDR3 coding DNA: TGTGCCAGCAGCCAAGGACTAGCGGTAGAGCAGTACTTC.

This clone appeared once. The V and J genes are TRBV16 and TRBJ1-1; tentatively, D is TRBD1 (5 bases). The germline CDR1 and CDR2 sequences are KGHSY and FQNENV. Trimming cost V 4 bases and J 2 bases, with 8 bases left between them. This CDR3 is built from 13 residues. CDR3 nucleotide sequence: TGTGCCAGCAGCCGACAGATTAACACTGAAGCTTTCTTT. Encoded protein: CASSRQINTEAFF.

Note on this clone: A junction boundary mismatches the germline segment, possibly from a read error. The chain links TRBV19 to TRBJ1-1; 8 bases match TRBD1. The CDR3 extends over 14 amino acids. Germline V gene lookup returns CDR1 LNHDA and CDR2 SQIVND (reference sequence). Written as DNA, the CDR3 is TGTGCCAGTAGTCTGACAGGGGTGAACAGTGAAGCTTTCTTT. The encoded protein is CASSLTGVNSEAFF.

V gene TRBV30 combines with J gene TRBJ2-3; D uncertain. The V end lost 0 bases, the J end lost 0 bases, and 7 bases lay between the germline ends. This CDR3 is 14 amino acids long. Germline V gives CDR1 GTSNPN, CDR2 SVGIG (reference sequence). CDR3 nucleotides: TGTGCCTGGAGTGTCTCAGCTAGCACAGATACGCAGTATTTT. It encodes CAWSVSASTDTQYF.

This rearrangement joins TRBV25-1 to TRBJ1-4, with D unresolved. The germline CDR1 and CDR2 sequences are MGHDK and SYGVNS. V lost 3 bases to trimming and J lost 8 bases, with 10 bases between them. There are 13 residues in the CDR3. This chain's CDR3 is CASSDFSQEKLFF. The CDR3 DNA follows: TGTGCCAGCAGTGACTTCTCACAGGAAAAACTGTTTTTT.

The gene calls are TRBV30 and TRBJ2-2, with 10 bases lining up with TRBD2. This CDR3 contains 14 residues. J lost 7 bases, V lost 4 bases, and 6 bases had no gene match. Germline V gene lookup returns CDR1 GTSNPN and CDR2 SVGIG (reference sequence). DNA for the CDR3: TGTGCCTGGAAAATAGCGGGAGGTTACGGGGAGCTGTTTTTT. Encoded protein: CAWKIAGGYGELFF.

The chain carries TRBV19 and TRBJ1-3, with a weak D call TRBD1 (6 bases). Trimming stripped 6 bases from V and 0 bases from J, with 12 bases between. The CDR3 is made up of 15 amino acids. Germline-derived CDR1 and CDR2 are LNHDA and SQIVND (reference sequence). The CDR3 DNA reads TGTGCCAGTAGAGTTGGCAGGGGCTCTGGAAACACCATATATTTT. Encoded protein: CASRVGRGSGNTIYF.

The chain recombines TRBV7-8 with TRBJ2-2; no definite D call. V was shortened by 5 bases and J by 8 bases, with 12 bases between the two germline ends. The germline V gene has CDR1 SGHVS and CDR2 FQNEAQ. The CDR3 spans 13 residues. For the CDR3, the DNA is TGTGCCAGCAGCAGCAACTGGCCGGGGGAGCTGTTTTTT. Protein sequence: CASSSNWPGELFF.

The chain joins TRBV11-1 to TRBJ1-3, with TRBD1 as a possible D gene (5 bases). In germline, CDR1 is SGHAT, CDR2 FQDESV (reference sequence). The CDR3 has 16 residues. V was shortened by 2 bases and J by 0 bases, with 11 bases between the two germline ends. The CDR3 nucleotides are TGTGCCAGCAGCTTATCAGGGAGCGACTCTGGAAACACCATATATTTT. Its protein is CASSLSGSDSGNTIYF.

The rearrangement uses TRBV18 and TRBJ1-4; D remains ambiguous. CDR1 and CDR2 (germline): KGHSH, LQKENI. V was shortened by 3 bases and J by 5 bases, with 13 bases between the two germline ends. CDR3 length: 15 residues. CDR3 amino acids: CASSPLGRLNEKLFF. As DNA, the CDR3 is TGTGCCAGCTCACCCCTCGGCAGGCTAAATGAAAAACTGTTTTTT. Full variable domain (rest looked up from reference TRBV18 and TRBJ1-4): NAGVMQNPRHLVRRRGQEARLRCSPMKGHSHVYWYRQLPEEGLKFMVYLQKENIIDESGMPKERFSAEFPKEGPSILRIQQVVRGDSAAYFCASSPLGRLNEKLFFGSGTQLSVL.

The CDR3 region has the DNA TGTGCCAGCTCGGTCGCGGGGGAAGAAGATACGCAGTATTTT. This gives the protein CASSVAGEEDTQYF. The chain combines TRBV18 with TRBJ2-3; 7 bases map to TRBD2. J lost 5 bases, V lost 6 bases, and 8 bases had no gene match. CDR1 is KGHSH and CDR2 is LQKENI in the germline V gene. The CDR3 sequence is 14 residues long.

The gene calls are TRBV11-3 and TRBJ2-3; the match to TRBD2 covers 13 bases. V lost 5 bases, J lost 11 bases, and 13 bases stayed unmatched. Germline loops: CDR1 SGHNT, CDR2 YENEEA. This CDR3 comprises 16 residues. In DNA, the CDR3 is TGTGCCAGCAGCCCCCGGACTAGCGGGAGCCCCAATGTGCAGTATTTT. It encodes CASSPRTSGSPNVQYF. The entire variable domain, with the rest obtained from reference TRBV11-3 and TRBJ2-3, is as follows: EAGVVQSPRYKIIEKKQPVAFWCNPISGHNTLYWYLQNLGQGPELLIRYENEEAVDDSQLPKDRFSAERLKGVDSTLKIQPAELGDSAVYLCASSPRTSGSPNVQYFGPGTRLTVL.

The chain joins TRBV25-1 to TRBJ1-3; unclear D gene. CDR1 is MGHDK and CDR2 is SYGVNS in the germline V gene. V was clipped by 1 base and J by 1 base, with 8 bases between them. The CDR3 spans 15 residues. The CDR3 loop is CASSEFRQSGNTIYF. CDR3 nucleotide sequence: TGTGCCAGCAGTGAATTCCGCCAGTCTGGAAACACCATATATTTT.

The chain uses TRBV30 and TRBJ1-5; D possibly corresponds to TRBD1 (6 bases). The germline gives CDR1 GTSNPN, CDR2 SVGIG (reference sequence). This CDR3 has 15 amino acids. Trimming pared 3 bases from V and 9 bases from J, leaving 21 bases between. The CDR3 nucleotides are TGTGCCTGGAGGAGGGGACACCTTCACGACGGGCCCCAGCATTTT. Translating it yields CAWRRGHLHDGPQHF.

This clone was found a few times. V gene TRBV7-6 combines with J gene TRBJ1-1, with a weak D call TRBD1 (5 bases). Per the germline V gene, CDR1 is SGHVS and CDR2 is FNYEAQ. The CDR3 contains 14 residues. The V and J ends lost 6 bases and 3 bases respectively, with 14 bases between them. The CDR3 here is CASSLQAGYTEAFF. The CDR3 bases are TGTGCCAGCAGTTTACAGGCGGGGTACACTGAAGCTTTCTTT.

The chain employs TRBV28 and TRBJ1-2, with D perhaps matching TRBD1 (5 bases). Germline V gene data show CDR1 as MDHEN and CDR2 as SYDVKM. V was pared by 5 bases and J by 4 bases, with 14 bases between. The CDR3 sequence is 14 residues long. The CDR3 here is CASSHGGGGYGYTF. CDR3 bases: TGTGCCAGCAGTCACGGTGGCGGGGGCTATGGCTACACCTTC.

The rearrangement links TRBV30 to TRBJ2-7; possibly TRBD2 for D (7 bases). CDR3 length: 15 amino acids. V was shortened by 2 bases and J by 0 bases, with 14 bases between the two germline ends. Germline loops: CDR1 GTSNPN, CDR2 SVGIG (reference sequence). The CDR3 DNA reads TGTGCCTGGAGTCCCCTGGGGGGGCTCTCCTACGAGCAGTACTTC. Residues: CAWSPLGGLSYEQYF.

The chain has TRBV11-3 and TRBJ1-1; D uncertain. Deletions cut 5 bases from V and 6 bases from J, with 19 bases between. Germline-derived CDR1 and CDR2 are SGHNT and YENEEA. This CDR3 spans 15 amino acids. For the CDR3, the DNA is TGTGCCAGCAGCCCTCTCACGGGCCGGGTCCCTGAAGCTTTCTTT. Encoded protein: CASSPLTGRVPEAFF.

This clone appeared a single time. The rearrangement links TRBV7-6 to TRBJ1-1; TRBD1 matches 9 bases. This CDR3 contains 16 residues. J was trimmed by 4 bases and V by 6 bases; bases with no gene match: 12. Germline CDR1 reads SGHVS; CDR2 reads FNYEAQ. CDR3 DNA: TGTGCCAGCAGTTCTAGACAGGGGGGTCGGAGCACTGAAGCTTTCTTT. Its protein product is CASSSRQGGRSTEAFF.

The V call is TRBV28, the J call TRBJ2-3; 8 positions agree with TRBD2. Germline CDR1 MDHEN, CDR2 SYDVKM. Trimming took 7 bases from V and 5 from J; bases not matched to a gene: 8. The CDR3 runs 14 residues. In DNA, the CDR3 is TGTGCCAGCAACCGGGGGGGAAAGATAGATACGCAGTATTTT. This sequence encodes CASNRGGKIDTQYF.

The chain joins TRBV19 to TRBJ2-7; 9 bases match TRBD2. V was pared by 5 bases and J by 2 bases, with 4 bases of the junction left unmatched. Germline V CDR1 and CDR2: LNHDA, SQIVND (reference sequence). This CDR3 is built from 14 residues. CDR3 DNA sequence: TGTGCCAGTAGTGAACTAGCGGGCCCCTACGAGCAGTACTTC. Translating gives CASSELAGPYEQYF. The complete variable domain, with remaining parts taken from reference TRBV19 and TRBJ2-7, reads DGGITQSPKYLFRKEGQNVTLSCEQNLNHDAMYWYRQDPGQGLRLIYYSQIVNDFQKGDIAEGYSVSREKKESFPLTVTSAQKNPTAFYLCASSELAGPYEQYFGPGTRLTVT.

V gene TRBV6-8 combines with J gene TRBJ2-5; 7 bases fit TRBD2. The CDR3 has 14 amino acids. Germline V gene data show CDR1 as MNHGY and CDR2 as SAAAGT. With 0 bases clipped from V and 5 bases from J, the junction kept 3 bases outside the gene matches. CDR3 loop: CASSYSLGGETQYF. CDR3 sequence (DNA): TGTGCCAGCAGTTACTCTCTGGGGGGGGAGACCCAGTACTTC.

The chain has TRBV6-8 and TRBJ1-1; the match to TRBD1 covers 7 bases. Trimming removed 10 bases from V and 5 bases from J; junction bases left unmatched: 13. Germline V gene sequence: CDR1 MNHGY, CDR2 SAAAGT. CDR3 length equals 14 residues. The CDR3 spells CAINRQGGQTEAFF. In nucleotides, the CDR3 is TGTGCCATCAACCGACAGGGAGGACAGACTGAAGCTTTCTTT.

The chain combines TRBV28 with TRBJ2-1; 9 bases line up with TRBD1. Trimming at V came to 7 bases and at J to 3 bases, leaving 1 base not matched to a gene. The CDR3 is 13 amino acids. Germline V gene lookup returns CDR1 MDHEN and CDR2 SYDVKM. The CDR3 coding sequence is TGTGCCAGCAAGACAGGGGGCTACAATGAGCAGTTCTTC. Its translation: CASKTGGYNEQFF.

CDR3 DNA sequence: TGTGCCACTTTCCCGGGGGGGTCCCCCCAGGAGACCCAGTACTTC. Encoded protein: CATFPGGSPQETQYF. The chain carries TRBV19 and TRBJ2-5, with 8 bases lining up with TRBD2. V lost 10 bases, J lost 5 bases, and 15 bases stayed unmatched. In germline, CDR1 is LNHDA, CDR2 SQIVND (reference sequence). This CDR3 comprises 15 residues.